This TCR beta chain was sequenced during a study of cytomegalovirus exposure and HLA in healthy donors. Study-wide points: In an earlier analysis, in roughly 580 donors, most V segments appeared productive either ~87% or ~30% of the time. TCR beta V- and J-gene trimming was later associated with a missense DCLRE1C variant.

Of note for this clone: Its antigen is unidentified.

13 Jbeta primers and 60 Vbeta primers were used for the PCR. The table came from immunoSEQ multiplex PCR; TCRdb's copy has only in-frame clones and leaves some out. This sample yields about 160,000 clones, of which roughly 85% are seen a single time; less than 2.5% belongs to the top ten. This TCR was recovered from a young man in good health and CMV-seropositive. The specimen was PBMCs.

The CDR3 DNA reads as TGTGCCAGCAGTGAACAGGGGGACTCTGGCTACACCTTC. Protein sequence: CASSEQGDSGYTF. V gene TRBV2 combines with J gene TRBJ1-2; the match to TRBD1 covers 7 bases. With V trimmed by 2 bases and J by 7 bases, 4 bases remained unmatched. The CDR3 totals 13 residues. CDR1 and CDR2 from the germline V gene are SNHLY and FYNNEI.